The 15 T cell receptor beta chains below were found in one sample sequenced in a study of technical replicates of blood from several donors. Assay used: immunoSEQ multiplex PCR; TCRdb lists only in-frame clones, some missing. The sample holds under 85,000 clones, around 90% seen once. The sample comprised T cells isolated from PBMCs. The receptors stem from a human donor in good health.

This chain joins TRBV6-5 and TRBJ1-4, with D hard to call. Germline V gives CDR1 MNHEY, CDR2 SVGAGI. The CDR3 is 15 residues long. The V and J ends lost 0 bases and 1 base respectively, with 6 bases between them. Written as DNA, the CDR3 is TGTGCCAGCAGTTACTCAGATAGAACTAATGAAAAACTGTTTTTT. Encoded protein: CASSYSDRTNEKLFF.

The chain recombines TRBV7-9 with TRBJ2-5; D might be TRBD2 (6 bases). The CDR3 is made up of 15 amino acids. Germline CDR1 and CDR2: SEHNR and FQNEAQ (reference sequence). V dropped 5 bases and J dropped 2 bases, with 15 bases sitting between them. The DNA for the CDR3 is TGTGCCAGCAGCGGACCTAGCGTACCACAAGAGACCCAGTACTTC. Amino acid sequence: CASSGPSVPQETQYF.

CDR3 amino acids: CASSAGQGASYEQYF. DNA of the CDR3: TGTGCCAGCAGCGCGGGACAGGGGGCTTCCTACGAGCAGTACTTC. V is TRBV7-6 and J is TRBJ2-7; 12 nucleotides agree with TRBD1. Trimming at V came to 5 bases and at J to 1 base, leaving 3 bases not matched to a gene. CDR3 length: 15 amino acids. The germline V gene encodes CDR1 SGHVS and CDR2 FNYEAQ.

The chain joins TRBV2 to TRBJ1-2, with D uncertain. This CDR3 spans 13 amino acids. Germline-derived CDR1 and CDR2 are SNHLY and FYNNEI. V shed 10 bases and J shed 3 bases, with 15 bases lying between them. CDR3 sequence (DNA): TGTGCCACTCCTCACGCGGCACACTATGGCTACACCTTC. Protein product: CATPHAAHYGYTF.

V usage is TRBV11-3 and J usage is TRBJ1-1; D ambiguous. In germline, CDR1 is SGHNT, CDR2 YENEEA. The CDR3 has 12 residues. V was clipped by 7 bases and J by 3 bases, with 9 bases between them. The CDR3 DNA reads TGTGCCAGCAACGAGGAGGACACTGAAGCTTTCTTT. Protein: CASNEEDTEAFF.

The V call is TRBV10-3, the J call TRBJ2-1, with TRBD2 matching over 8 bases. Germline V gives CDR1 ENHRY, CDR2 SYGVKD. The CDR3 has 15 residues. J gave up 2 bases and V 3 bases, and 3 bases lay outside the gene matches. The CDR3 bases are TGTGCCATCAGTGATCAGCGGGAGCCCTACAATGAGCAGTTCTTC. The encoded protein is CAISDQREPYNEQFF.

The V gene is TRBV29-1, the J gene TRBJ2-1; 14 bases are a match to TRBD2. V was pared by 5 bases and J by 8 bases, with 14 bases of the junction left unmatched. CDR3 length: 17 amino acids. Germline V lookup: CDR1 SQVTM, CDR2 ANQGSEA. In nucleotides, the CDR3 is TGCAGCGTTCCAGGACTGACTAGCGGGAGGGGAGGCGATGAGCAGTTCTTC. The encoded protein is CSVPGLTSGRGGDEQFF.

The chain is built from TRBV2 and TRBJ2-1; 11 nucleotides match TRBD1. This CDR3 spans 14 amino acids. V dropped 6 bases and J dropped 10; count of bases not matched to a gene: 8. CDR1 is SNHLY and CDR2 is FYNNEI in the germline V gene. In DNA, the CDR3 is TGTGCCAGCAGCCGTAGGACAGGGGGCGGAGAGCAGTTCTTC. It is translated as CASSRRTGGGEQFF.

The J gene is TRBJ2-7, the V gene TRBV7-9; D unresolved. Germline assignment: CDR1 SEHNR and CDR2 FQNEAQ (reference sequence). This CDR3 region has 16 residues. Trimming took 2 bases from V and 2 from J, leaving 16 bases between them. The CDR3 sequence is CASSLSLSSEPYEQYF. CDR3 in DNA: TGTGCCAGCAGCTTAAGTCTATCCAGCGAGCCCTACGAGCAGTACTTC.

This chain joins TRBV5-8 and TRBJ1-1, with D tentatively TRBD1 (5 bases). This CDR3 contains 13 residues. Per the germline V gene, CDR1 is SGHTS and CDR2 is YDEGEE. Trimming removed 5 bases from V and 4 bases from J, with 12 bases in between. The CDR3, as DNA: TGTGCCAGCAGTTCCGGGGGTACCACTGAAGCTTTCTTT. Protein sequence: CASSSGGTTEAFF.

The chain couples TRBV7-3 to TRBJ2-2; 15 positions agree with TRBD2. The CDR3 runs 16 residues. The trim removed 5 bases at V and 7 bases at J, leaving 5 bases unmatched. Germline assignment: CDR1 SGHTA and CDR2 FQGTGA. CDR3 sequence reads: CASSTGLAGGIGELFF. The CDR3 coding sequence is TGTGCCAGCAGCACGGGACTAGCGGGAGGAATCGGGGAGCTGTTTTTT.

The chain employs TRBV5-1 and TRBJ2-1, with D tentatively TRBD1 (6 bases). This CDR3 spans 14 amino acids. Germline values: CDR1 SGHRS, CDR2 YFSETQ. Trimming removed 5 bases at V and 2 bases at J, with 11 bases between. CDR3 protein: CASSTDRTYNEQFF. The CDR3 DNA reads as TGCGCCAGCAGTACCGACAGGACCTACAATGAGCAGTTCTTC. The variable domain in full, with the rest retrieved from reference TRBV5-1 and TRBJ2-1, is KAGVTQTPRYLIKTRGQQVTLSCSPISGHRSVSWYQQTPGQGLQFLFEYFSETQRNKGNFPGRFSGRQFSNSRSEMNVSTLELGDSALYLCASSTDRTYNEQFFGPGTRLTVL.

The rearrangement uses TRBV28 and TRBJ2-7; D perhaps matches TRBD1 (6 bases). The germline V and J ends were trimmed by 6 bases and 3 bases, with 15 bases remaining between them. Germline-derived CDR1 and CDR2 are MDHEN and SYDVKM. CDR3 length equals 14 residues. The CDR3 DNA follows: TGTGCCAGCAGGGTCTTAACAGGGCTCTACGAGCAGTACTTC. This sequence encodes CASRVLTGLYEQYF.

The rearrangement uses TRBV5-6 and TRBJ2-1; 7 bases align to TRBD1. Losses at the gene ends were 3 bases for V and 8 bases for J; bases not matched to a gene: 11. Germline V CDR1 and CDR2: SGHDT, YYEEEE. CDR3 length: 15 amino acids. The CDR3 nucleotides read TGTGCCAGCAGCTCCTATCAAGACAGGGAAGATGAGCAGTTCTTC. Protein: CASSSYQDREDEQFF. Complete variable domain (other parts from reference TRBV5-6 and TRBJ2-1): DAGVTQSPTHLIKTRGQQVTLRCSPKSGHDTVSWYQQALGQGPQFIFQYYEEEERQRGNFPDRFSGHQFPNYSSELNVNALLLGDSALYLCASSSYQDREDEQFFGPGTRLTVL.

The chain links TRBV5-8 to TRBJ2-7; D gene uncertain. Germline V gene sequence: CDR1 SGHTS, CDR2 YDEGEE. This CDR3 is built from 12 residues. V was shortened by 5 bases and J by 0 bases, with 6 bases between the two germline ends. The CDR3 sequence is CASRQNSYEQYF. The CDR3, as DNA: TGTGCCAGCAGGCAGAACTCCTACGAGCAGTACTTC.